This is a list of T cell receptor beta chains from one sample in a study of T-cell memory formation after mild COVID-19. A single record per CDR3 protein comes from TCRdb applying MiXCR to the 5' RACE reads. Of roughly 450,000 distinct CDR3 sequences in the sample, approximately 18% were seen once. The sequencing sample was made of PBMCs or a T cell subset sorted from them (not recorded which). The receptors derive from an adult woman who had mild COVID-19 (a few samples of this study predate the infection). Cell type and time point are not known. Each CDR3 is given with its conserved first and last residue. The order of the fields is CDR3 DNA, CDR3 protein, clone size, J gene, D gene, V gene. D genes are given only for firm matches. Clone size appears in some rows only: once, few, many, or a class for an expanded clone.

TGTGCCACCAGCTCAGGGAAGTGGGACAGGGCCTACGAGCAGTACTTC | CATSSGKWDRAYEQYF | few | TRBJ2-7 | TRBD1 | TRBV15
TGTGCCAGCAGTTCCAGGGGGTATAGCAATCAGCCCCAGCATTTT | CASSSRGYSNQPQHF | NA | TRBJ1-5 | TRBD1 | TRBV12-3/TRBV12-4
TGCGCCAGCAGCTTGGAGGTTAGCGGGGTCGGGCATCATGAGCAGTTCTTC | CASSLEVSGVGHHEQFF | NA | TRBJ2-1 | TRBD2 | TRBV5-1
TGTGCCAGCAGCTCGCCGCTCATGAACACTGAAGCTTTCTTT | CASSSPLMNTEAFF | NA | TRBJ1-1 | NA | TRBV5-5
TGTGCCAGCAGTGACCCGGGAGTGGAGACCCAGTACTTC | CASSDPGVETQYF | few | TRBJ2-5 | NA | TRBV6-2/TRBV6-3
TGTGCCAGCTCACCGACGGACACCGGGGAGCTGTTTTTT | CASSPTDTGELFF | many | TRBJ2-2 | NA | TRBV18
TGTGCCACCAGCACCCGACAGGGAGGGACTGAAGCTTTCTTT | CATSTRQGGTEAFF | NA | TRBJ1-1 | TRBD1 | TRBV15
TGTGCCAGCATAAGGACAGGAACTGGAGATACGCAGTATTTT | CASIRTGTGDTQYF | NA | TRBJ2-3 | TRBD1 | TRBV6-1
TGCGCCAGCCGGGACAGGTATGGGGCCAACGTCCTGACTTTC | CASRDRYGANVLTF | NA | TRBJ2-6 | TRBD1 | TRBV5-1
TGTGCCAGCAGACGTAATGGGGCTAGCGGACAAGAGACCCAGTACTTC | CASRRNGASGQETQYF | NA | TRBJ2-5 | TRBD2 | TRBV5-5
TGTGCCACCAGCAGAGTGGGGGGCGAAAGATACGAGCAGTACTTC | CATSRVGGERYEQYF | NA | TRBJ2-7 | NA | TRBV15
TGCGCCAGCAGCTTAGAAAGCCCCACAGATACGCAGTATTTT | CASSLESPTDTQYF | NA | TRBJ2-3 | NA | TRBV5-1
TGTGCCAGCAGCCCCGGGACACTGAACACCGGGGAGCTGTTTTTT | CASSPGTLNTGELFF | many | TRBJ2-2 | NA | TRBV4-2
TGTGCCAGCAGTGGAAAACAGGCCCTATCCGCCGCCAACTACGAGCAGTACTTC | CASSGKQALSAANYEQYF | NA | TRBJ2-7 | NA | TRBV25-1
TGCGCCAGCAGCCAGCCCGGTGGACCCCTCCACTTT | CASSQPGGPLHF | few | TRBJ1-6 | NA | TRBV4-1